This TCR beta chain comes out of a study of human T cells and chemical hapten exposure. Study summary: The patient population, which was mostly female, had alopecia areata, totalis or universalis.

Ten or more counts support this clonotype. Indicated time point: patch test 1, 2 weeks after DPC sensitization. Specified treatment: therapeutic diphenylcyclopropenone sensitization with weekly scalp DPC. Germline V gene data show CDR1 as LNHDA and CDR2 as SQIVND (reference sequence). The CDR3 is 17 amino acids. V was clipped by 10 bases and J by 7 bases; unmatched bases: 22. MiXCR was run by TCRdb on the RACE reads, yielding one entry per CDR3 protein. The table shows 74,000 or so distinct CDR3 sequences, with about a tenth occurring only once. The sequenced sample was whole blood, obtained in connection with sensitization to the hapten diphenylcyclopropenone (DPC). This chain joins TRBV19 and TRBJ1-5; 7 nucleotides line up with TRBD1. This sequence was found in a woman aged 45-59 years with alopecia areata. Some clones in this sample may be carry-over from other donors' samples. CDR3 bases: TGTGCCACCGTGGAGTCCCCGAAGGGGGCCCGAGGGCAGCCCCAGCATTTT. Translating it yields CATVESPKGARGQPQHF. Drawing the rest from reference TRBV19 and TRBJ1-5, the complete variable domain is DGGITQSPKYLFRKEGQNVTLSCEQNLNHDAMYWYRQDPGQGLRLIYYSQIVNDFQKGDIAEGYSVSREKKESFPLTVTSAQKNPTAFYLCATVESPKGARGQPQHFGDGTRLSIL.